These 11 T cell receptor beta chains originate from one sample sequenced in a study of T-cell reconstitution after alpha-beta-depleted transplantation in children. Unique molecular identifiers tagged the TCRbeta library. TCRdb reprocessed the PCR reads with MiXCR, giving one entry per CDR3 protein. The data hold about 120,000 distinct CDR3 sequences, with under 25% observed a single time. The specimen comprised PBMCs, mostly from graft donor cells, sampled 180 days after TCRalphabeta/CD19-depleted stem cell transplant. All receptors derive from a male patient aged 2-10 years who had a stem cell transplant for chronic granulomatous disease, so the T cells may come from the graft donor.

In this sample, this clonotype turned up many times. The chain links TRBV12-3 or TRBV12-4 to TRBJ1-5; D gene uncertain. V lost 1 base and J lost 6, with 4 bases in between. The CDR3 is 12 residues long. Here the CDR3 DNA reads TGTGCCAGCAGTTTAGGATTTCAGCCCCAGCATTTT. Residues: CASSLGFQPQHF.

V gene TRBV7-8 combines with J gene TRBJ1-3; no firm D call. The length of the CDR3 is 13 residues. The germline CDR1 and CDR2 sequences are SGHVS and FQNEAQ. V lost 5 bases and J 7 bases, leaving 12 bases between the germline ends. CDR3 sequence: CASSPRLSNTIYF. The DNA for the CDR3 is TGTGCCAGCAGCCCTCGGCTCTCGAACACCATATATTTT. The full variable domain, in which reference TRBV7-8 and TRBJ1-3 provide the parts outside the CDR3, is GAGVSQSPRYKVAKRGQDVALRCDPISGHVSLFWYQQALGQGPEFLTYFQNEAQLDKSGLPSDRFFAERPEGSVSTLKIQRTQQEDSAVYLCASSPRLSNTIYFGEGSWLTVV.

This clonotype was seen ten or more times. The rearrangement joins TRBV20-1 to TRBJ2-1; 16 bases agree with TRBD2. The CDR3 is made up of 15 amino acids. Germline V CDR1 and CDR2: DFQATT, SNEGSKA (reference sequence). V was pared by 8 bases and J by 7 bases, with 8 bases of the junction left unmatched. In DNA, the CDR3 is TGCAGTTTTCACCCGGGACTAGCGGGAGGGAATGAGCAGTTCTTC. This translates into CSFHPGLAGGNEQFF.

This clonotype came up many times. The genes are TRBV20-1 and TRBJ1-2; D not resolved. V lost 2 bases, J lost 0 bases, and 16 bases lay in between. Germline CDR1 DFQATT, CDR2 SNEGSKA (reference sequence). The CDR3 totals 16 residues. The CDR3 bases are TGCAGTGCTAGACAGGTGTACTCCCCTGCTAACTATGGCTACACCTTC. Translating gives CSARQVYSPANYGYTF.

A few counts support this clonotype. The chain employs TRBV20-1 and TRBJ1-4; 7 nucleotides align to TRBD1. The CDR3 is 12 amino acids. The V gene's germline CDR1 is DFQATT and CDR2 SNEGSKA (reference sequence). CDR3: CSVGTADEKLFF. The CDR3 bases are TGCAGCGTTGGGACAGCTGATGAAAAACTGTTTTTT.

This clonotype has a single count. The CDR3 loop is CATSREGGGLQTQYF. The CDR3 DNA reads as TGTGCCACCAGCAGAGAAGGTGGTGGTCTTCAGACCCAGTACTTC. The chain uses TRBV15 and TRBJ2-5; no reliable D call. The CDR3 loop spans 15 amino acids. V was shortened by 0 bases and J by 6 bases, with 14 bases between the two germline ends. The germline V gene encodes CDR1 LNHNV and CDR2 YYDKDF (reference sequence).

The table lists this clonotype with a few counts. The chain links TRBV28 to TRBJ2-7, with 11 positions matching TRBD1. CDR1 is MDHEN, CDR2 SYDVKM, per germline. The CDR3 totals 15 residues. The V segment lost 4 bases and the J segment 3 bases; nucleotides outside the gene matches: 5. The DNA for the CDR3 is TGTGCCAGCAGTTCCTTGGACAGGGGGCGCTACGAGCAGTACTTC. Its protein product is CASSSLDRGRYEQYF.

This clonotype was observed a handful of times. The chain employs TRBV29-1 and TRBJ1-4; D is uncertain. V lost 5 bases and J 4 bases, leaving 11 bases between the germline ends. The CDR3 sequence is 13 residues long. CDR1 SQVTM and CDR2 ANQGSEA come from the germline V gene. This chain's CDR3 is CSVRRALNEKLFF. The CDR3 bases are TGCAGCGTTCGAAGGGCTCTTAATGAAAAACTGTTTTTT.

This clonotype appeared a few times. The genes are TRBV9 and TRBJ2-3, with 10 bases lining up with TRBD1. CDR1 is SGDLS and CDR2 is YYNGEE in the germline V gene. Trimming cost V 3 bases and J 6 bases; bases outside gene matches: 4. CDR3 size: 14 residues. CDR3 sequence (DNA): TGTGCCAGCAGCGGACAGGGGGCCCGGGATACGCAGTATTTT. Translation gives CASSGQGARDTQYF.

This chain links TRBV12-3 or TRBV12-4 with TRBJ1-2, with a possible D match to TRBD1 (5 bases). CDR3 length: 15 residues. Trimming took 0 bases from V and 4 from J, leaving 12 bases between them. The CDR3 spells CASSLAGGKGYGYTF. The DNA for the CDR3 is TGTGCCAGCAGTTTAGCGGGGGGGAAAGGCTATGGCTACACCTTC.

In this sample, this clonotype turned up a few times. The chain employs TRBV12-3 or TRBV12-4 and TRBJ1-1; a weak D match, TRBD1 (5 bases). CDR3 length equals 13 residues. V gave up 3 bases and J gave up 7 bases, with 12 bases separating them. CDR3 sequence reads: CASSLGDGSEAFF. The CDR3 DNA follows: TGTGCCAGCAGTTTGGGGGACGGGAGTGAAGCTTTCTTT.